The 9 T cell receptor beta chains below were found in one sample sequenced in a study of molecular identifiers for immune sequencing clone quantification. A single record per CDR3 protein comes from TCRdb applying MiXCR to the PCR reads. The sample has about 10,000 distinct CDR3 sequences, approximately 19% seen once; the top ten hold 1.7%. Sequenced input: naive CD8+ T cells from blood, with Jurkat cell RNA spiked in. Subset meaning: FACS-sorted CD8+CD4-CCR7+CD45RA+ naive T cells. The source of these receptors is a human donor in good health. Some libraries in this study had Jurkat cell RNA spiked in.

In its sample, this clonotype was seen many times. The J gene is TRBJ2-7, the V gene TRBV27; perhaps TRBD2 as D (6 bases). The CDR3 totals 14 residues. Germline CDR1 is MNHEY and CDR2 is SMNVEV (reference sequence). The germline V and J ends were trimmed by 0 bases and 0 bases, with 6 bases remaining between them. CDR3: CASSLSSGSYEQYF. The CDR3 bases are TGTGCCAGCAGTTTATCTAGCGGCTCCTACGAGCAGTACTTC.

By sample share, this clonotype is medium-sized (0.01 to 0.1%). The rearrangement links TRBV4-3 to TRBJ2-7; 8 bases are a match to TRBD2. CDR3 length: 16 residues. Germline loops: CDR1 LGHNA, CDR2 YSLEER. After removal of 1 base from V and 6 bases from J, the junction contained 11 bases not matched to a gene. The CDR3 here is CASSQVAFETSAEQYF. The CDR3 region has the DNA TGCGCCAGCAGCCAAGTTGCGTTCGAGACTAGCGCCGAGCAGTACTTC.

The V and J genes are TRBV27 and TRBJ2-7, with 9 bases aligning to TRBD2. Germline V gene sequence: CDR1 MNHEY, CDR2 SMNVEV (reference sequence). The CDR3 consists of 14 residues. J lost 2 bases, V lost 5 bases, and 4 bases had no gene match. The CDR3 is CASSPGTSTYEQYF. The CDR3 DNA follows: TGTGCCAGCAGTCCCGGGACTAGCACCTACGAGCAGTACTTC.

Comment on this clonotype: One base away lies a much larger clone, so this may be a sequencing read error. This chain connects TRBV13 to TRBJ2-1; no definite D call. The CDR3 loop spans 12 amino acids. Per germline, CDR1 PRHDT and CDR2 FYEKMQ (reference sequence). The CDR3 nucleotides are TGTGCCGGCAGCGCCCGTAGAAATGAGCAGTTCTTC. Amino acids: CAGSARRNEQFF.

This clonotype was seen a few times. The chain employs TRBV11-2 and TRBJ2-1; TRBD2 aligns across 13 bases. This CDR3 is built from 16 residues. CDR1 is SGHAT and CDR2 is FQNNGV in the germline V gene. With V trimmed by 4 bases and J by 4 bases, 4 bases remained unmatched. The CDR3 coding sequence is TGTGCCAGCAGCTCTTGGACTAGCGGGAGTTACAATGAGCAGTTCTTC. Translated: CASSSWTSGSYNEQFF. Looking up the rest from reference TRBV11-2 and TRBJ2-1 gives the full variable domain: EAGVAQSPRYKIIEKRQSVAFWCNPISGHATLYWYQQILGQGPKLLIQFQNNGVVDDSQLPKDRFSAERLKGVDSTLKIQPAKLEDSAVYLCASSSWTSGSYNEQFFGPGTRLTVL.

This clonotype has at least ten counts. The rearrangement links TRBV12-3 or TRBV12-4 to TRBJ2-7, with 7 bases identical to TRBD1. Germline trimming cut 5 bases from V and 3 bases from J; bases unmatched to any gene: 7. This CDR3 region has 14 residues. In nucleotides, the CDR3 is TGTGCCAGCAGTCAGGGTCCAGGGGGCTACGAGCAGTACTTC. Protein product: CASSQGPGGYEQYF.

In regard to this clonotype: The junction shows a germline mismatch at one end, possibly a read error. The genes are TRBV9 and TRBJ1-3; D possibly corresponds to TRBD1 (6 bases). Per the germline V gene, CDR1 is SGDLS and CDR2 is YYNGEE. This CDR3 has 14 residues. The CDR3 loop is CASSPGGRGNAIYF. The CDR3 DNA follows: TGTGCCAGCAGCCCCGGGGGGCGTGGAAACGCCATATATTTT. Full variable domain (outside the CDR3, taken from reference TRBV9 and TRBJ1-3): DSGVTQTPKHLITATGQRVTLRCSPRSGDLSVYWYQQSLDQGLQFLIQYYNGEERAKGNILERFSAQQFPDLHSELNLSSLELGDSALYFCASSPGGRGNAIYFGEGSWLTVV.

This clonotype was observed many times. The V and J genes are TRBV27 and TRBJ1-1; 7 bases fit TRBD1. This CDR3 comprises 16 residues. J gave up 3 bases and V 5 bases, and 12 bases lay outside the gene matches. Germline lookup yields CDR1 MNHEY and CDR2 SMNVEV (reference sequence). The CDR3 coding sequence is TGTGCCAGCAGTCCATCGTCGGGGGACAGAGACACTGAAGCTTTCTTT. Amino acid sequence: CASSPSSGDRDTEAFF.

The chain couples TRBV4-1 to TRBJ2-2; tentatively, D is TRBD2 (6 bases). Germline V CDR1 and CDR2: MGHRA, YSYEKL. The CDR3 spans 15 residues. The V end was cut by 3 bases, the J end by 5 bases, with 13 bases between. CDR3 nucleotide sequence: TGCGCCAGCAGCCATCTAGCGATCGCGACCGGGGAGCTGTTTTTT. It encodes CASSHLAIATGELFF.